Below are 15 T cell receptor beta chains sequenced from a single sample in a study of T-cell memory formation after mild COVID-19. MiXCR, run by TCRdb on the 5' RACE reads, gives a single entry per CDR3 protein. The sample has 350,000 to 400,000 distinct CDR3 sequences, roughly 14% seen once; the top ten hold 22%. Sequenced sample: PBMCs or a T cell subset sorted from them (not recorded which). These receptors were obtained from a man in his late teens or twenties who had mild COVID-19 (a few samples of this study predate the infection). Cell type and time point are not known.

This clonotype turned up a few times. The rearrangement uses TRBV5-1 and TRBJ1-1; unclear D gene. The CDR3 runs 17 residues. Between the trimmed V and J ends, which lost 4 bases and 8 bases, there was a span of 27 bases. Germline loops: CDR1 SGHRS, CDR2 YFSETQ. CDR3 in amino acids: CASSPEAGRSSSEEAFF. As DNA, the CDR3 is TGCGCCAGCAGCCCGGAAGCCGGGCGGTCGTCAAGTGAGGAAGCTTTCTTT.

This clonotype was seen a few times. The chain uses TRBV20-1 and TRBJ1-5; 9 bases match TRBD1. The CDR3 loop spans 18 amino acids. Germline lookup yields CDR1 DFQATT and CDR2 SNEGSKA (reference sequence). V was pared by 6 bases and J by 0 bases, with 15 bases of the junction left unmatched. The CDR3 DNA reads TGCAGTGCCCGGGTTACAGGGGGCATCGGCTATAGCAATCAGCCCCAGCATTTT. Protein sequence: CSARVTGGIGYSNQPQHF.

The chain is built from TRBV19 and TRBJ2-2; D possibly corresponds to TRBD1 (6 bases). In germline, CDR1 is LNHDA, CDR2 SQIVND (reference sequence). CDR3 length: 14 residues. The germline V and J ends were trimmed by 10 bases and 4 bases, with 16 bases remaining between them. The CDR3 DNA sequence: TGTGCCACTTACGACAGGCACCTCACCGGGGAGCTGTTTTTT. Its translation: CATYDRHLTGELFF.

This chain uses TRBV12-3 or TRBV12-4 with TRBJ1-2, with a weak D call TRBD1 (5 bases). This CDR3 is built from 14 residues. Trimming cost V 6 bases and J 6 bases, with 17 bases left between them. Written as DNA, the CDR3 is TGTGCCAGCAGCCGCGGGTGGGGCGTTCATGGCTACACCTTC. Its translation is CASSRGWGVHGYTF.

The chain couples TRBV6-5 to TRBJ2-3; tentative D call: TRBD2 (6 bases). The CDR3 is 12 residues long. V lost 11 bases to trimming and J lost 4 bases, with 13 bases between them. CDR1 and CDR2 (germline): MNHEY, SVGAGI. The CDR3, as DNA: TGTGCCGGGGGGTCTAGCCCAGATACGCAGTATTTT. It translates to CAGGSSPDTQYF.

This clonotype was counted many times. The genes are TRBV2 and TRBJ2-1; D gene uncertain. V was cut by 5 bases and J by 10 bases, with 15 bases left in between. The length of the CDR3 is 13 residues. Per the germline V gene, CDR1 is SNHLY and CDR2 is FYNNEI. CDR3 coding DNA: TGTGCCAGCAGTCCGGACCTGGCCAGAGAGCAGTTCTTC. It yields the protein CASSPDLAREQFF.

A few counts support this clonotype. The chain is built from TRBV29-1 and TRBJ2-2; no reliable D call. V was clipped by 1 base and J by 5 bases, with 11 bases between them. Germline CDR1 SQVTM, CDR2 ANQGSEA. The CDR3 loop spans 14 amino acids. In DNA form, the CDR3 reads TGCAGCGTTGAAGGGCACCTAAGGACCGGGGAGCTGTTTTTT. It specifies CSVEGHLRTGELFF.

Here the CDR3 reads CASSLVGGTGANVLTF. In DNA form, the CDR3 reads TGTGCCAGCAGCTTAGTAGGAGGGACTGGGGCCAACGTCCTGACTTTC. The chain is built from TRBV11-2 and TRBJ2-6, with D possibly TRBD2 on 6 matching bases. The CDR3 length is 16 residues. Trimming took 1 base from V and 2 from J, leaving 9 bases between them. CDR1 SGHAT and CDR2 FQNNGV come from the germline V gene.

The rearrangement joins TRBV29-1 to TRBJ1-3, with D perhaps TRBD1 (5 bases). CDR3 length equals 14 residues. The V gene's germline CDR1 is SQVTM and CDR2 ANQGSEA. V shed 6 bases and J shed 0 bases, with 12 bases lying between them. This chain's CDR3 is CSVVVGDSGNTIYF. DNA of the CDR3: TGCAGCGTGGTCGTGGGGGACTCTGGAAACACCATATATTTT.

This chain connects TRBV28 to TRBJ2-1; D is ambiguous. Trimming removed 5 bases from V and 0 bases from J, with 14 bases in between. CDR3 size: 16 residues. Looked up from germline, CDR1 is MDHEN and CDR2 is SYDVKM. The CDR3 here is CASSRPLLSSYNEQFF. The CDR3 DNA follows: TGTGCCAGCAGTCGACCCCTCCTTAGCTCCTACAATGAGCAGTTCTTC.

This clonotype was counted only a few times. The genes are TRBV4-1 and TRBJ1-1; tentatively, D is TRBD1 (5 bases). Trimming pared 1 base from V and 2 bases from J, leaving 20 bases between. Germline CDR1 reads MGHRA; CDR2 reads YSYEKL. This CDR3 region has 18 residues. In DNA, the CDR3 is TGCGCCAGCAGCCAAGTTTCGGGGACCCCGAGGAGAAACACTGAAGCTTTCTTT. Translation gives CASSQVSGTPRRNTEAFF.

The chain recombines TRBV25-1 with TRBJ2-1; 8 positions agree with TRBD2. The CDR3 is 13 amino acids. Germline lookup yields CDR1 MGHDK and CDR2 SYGVNS. The trim removed 4 bases at V and 6 bases at J, leaving 2 bases unmatched. The CDR3 loop is CASSAGTSNEQFF. DNA for the CDR3: TGTGCCAGCAGTGCGGGGACTAGCAATGAGCAGTTCTTC.

This clonotype was seen a handful of times. The genes are TRBV5-1 and TRBJ2-3; TRBD2 aligns across 8 bases. Germline V CDR1 and CDR2: SGHRS, YFSETQ. There are 16 residues in the CDR3. V dropped 1 base and J dropped 10; count of bases not matched to a gene: 14. The CDR3 DNA reads as TGCGCCAGCAGCTTGACCGGGACTAGGGGGATATTTTCGCAGTATTTT. Translation gives CASSLTGTRGIFSQYF.

This clonotype was seen a few times. The chain employs TRBV24-1 and TRBJ2-1, with D tentatively TRBD2 (6 bases). Trimming took 4 bases from V and 6 from J, leaving 18 bases between them. Germline-derived CDR1 and CDR2 are KGHDR and SFDVKD. The CDR3 has 16 residues. As DNA, the CDR3 is TGTGCCACCAGTGACTCCGGGACTCCCGGGGCCAATGAGCAGTTCTTC. Its protein product is CATSDSGTPGANEQFF.

The genes are TRBV19 and TRBJ2-4; tentatively, D is TRBD2 (5 bases). This CDR3 comprises 11 residues. The germline V gene encodes CDR1 LNHDA and CDR2 SQIVND (reference sequence). Trimming pared 5 bases from V and 8 bases from J, leaving 7 bases between. CDR3 nucleotide sequence: TGTGCCAGTAGTTCCGGGGACATTCAGTACTTC. Amino acid sequence: CASSSGDIQYF.